The 30 T cell receptor beta chains given below trace back to one sample, sequenced in a study of blood T cell repertoires in COVID-19. The repertoire was sequenced with immunoSEQ multiplex PCR; TCRdb's copy has only in-frame clones and lacks some. The sample consists of about 160,000 clones, 93% of them appearing once. The sample was peripheral blood. The source of these receptors is a woman aged 55-69 years with COVID-19, enrolled during active disease.

This rearrangement joins TRBV5-4 to TRBJ2-2; TRBD1 might be the D (6 bases). The CDR3 spans 16 residues. V was pared by 2 bases and J by 1 base, with 12 bases between. The germline V gene has CDR1 SGHNT and CDR2 YYREEE (reference sequence). CDR3 in amino acids: CASSFGMTGNTGELFF. In DNA form, the CDR3 reads TGTGCCAGCAGCTTTGGGATGACAGGGAACACCGGGGAGCTGTTTTTT.

The CDR3 spells CASKQTGGGTDTQYF. The CDR3 coding sequence is TGTGCCAGTAAACAAACAGGGGGTGGTACAGATACGCAGTATTTT. The V and J genes are TRBV19 and TRBJ2-3; TRBD1 matches at 8 bases. The V gene end was trimmed by 7 bases and the J gene end by 3 bases; junction bases not matched to a gene: 9. CDR1 is LNHDA and CDR2 is SQIVND in the germline V gene (reference sequence). The CDR3 has 15 residues.

The genes are TRBV6-6 and TRBJ1-2; 11 positions match TRBD1. The J segment lost 7 bases and the V segment lost 2 bases, leaving 6 bases of the junction unmatched. The CDR3 runs to 15 residues. Germline loops: CDR1 MNHNY, CDR2 SVGAGI (reference sequence). CDR3 bases: TGTGCCAGCAGTTACACCGGACAGGGGGCTGGTGGCTACACCTTC. It translates to CASSYTGQGAGGYTF.

The V gene is TRBV29-1, the J gene TRBJ1-4; 7 bases are a match to TRBD1. The CDR3 has 13 residues. Germline V gives CDR1 SQVTM, CDR2 ANQGSEA. The V segment lost 7 bases and the J segment 4 bases; nucleotides outside the gene matches: 6. CDR3 nucleotide sequence: TGCAGCGCCCTGACAGGGAGTAATGAAAAACTGTTTTTT. It codes for CSALTGSNEKLFF.

This chain connects TRBV15 to TRBJ2-5, with 7 bases fitting TRBD1. The CDR3 totals 14 residues. V trimming: 4 bases; J trimming: 1 base; junction bases outside the gene matches: 3. Germline V gene lookup returns CDR1 LNHNV and CDR2 YYDKDF (reference sequence). CDR3 region: CATSTDRAQETQYF. DNA for the CDR3: TGTGCCACCAGCACCGACAGGGCCCAAGAGACCCAGTACTTC. Full variable domain (remainder filled in from reference TRBV15 and TRBJ2-5): DAMVIQNPRYQVTQFGKPVTLSCSQTLNHNVMYWYQQKSSQAPKLLFHYYDKDFNNEADTPDNFQSRRPNTSFCFLDIRSPGLGDTAMYLCATSTDRAQETQYFGPGTRLLVL.

The chain joins TRBV12-3 or TRBV12-4 to TRBJ2-2; perhaps TRBD1 as D (5 bases). The germline V and J ends were trimmed by 7 bases and 0 bases, with 6 bases remaining between them. CDR3 length equals 13 residues. As DNA, the CDR3 is TGTGCCAGCAAGGGGACGAACACCGGGGAGCTGTTTTTT. As protein: CASKGTNTGELFF.

This clone has a single count. The chain links TRBV6-2 or TRBV6-3 to TRBJ1-5; D uncertain. The CDR3 loop spans 15 amino acids. V shed 0 bases and J shed 3 bases, with 9 bases lying between them. Germline-derived CDR1 and CDR2 are MNHEY and SVGEGT. CDR3 region: CASSYSGTPNQPQHF. The CDR3 DNA reads as TGTGCCAGCAGTTACTCTGGTACACCCAATCAGCCCCAGCATTTT.

The chain employs TRBV6-6 and TRBJ1-5; D perhaps matches TRBD1 (5 bases). In germline, CDR1 is MNHNY, CDR2 SVGAGI (reference sequence). With 8 bases removed from V and 6 bases from J, the gap between germline ends came to 20 bases. This CDR3 region has 15 residues. The CDR3 reads CASLLQGAGSQPQHF. The CDR3 bases are TGTGCCAGCCTCCTCCAAGGGGCGGGGAGTCAGCCCCAGCATTTT.

The V and J genes are TRBV3-1 (or the pseudogene TRBV3-2) and TRBJ1-5; D is unresolved. With 3 bases removed from V and 6 bases from J, the gap between germline ends came to 9 bases. This CDR3 is built from 13 residues. From germline, CDR1 is LGHDT and CDR2 YNNKEL (reference sequence). CDR3 residues: CASSHGMAQPQHF. The CDR3 DNA follows: TGTGCCAGCAGCCACGGGATGGCTCAGCCCCAGCATTTT.

The J gene is TRBJ2-4, the V gene TRBV15, with D perhaps matching TRBD1 (6 bases). This CDR3 comprises 17 residues. Germline V lookup: CDR1 LNHNV, CDR2 YYDKDF (reference sequence). Trimming left V 4 bases short and J 0 bases short, with 16 bases between. CDR3 nucleotide sequence: TGTGCCACCAGCAAGGTCCCAGGGGTACTAGCCAAAAACATTCAGTACTTC. This codes for CATSKVPGVLAKNIQYF.

This rearrangement joins TRBV20-1 to TRBJ2-5; TRBD2 aligns across 9 bases. V shed 3 bases and J 5 bases; nucleotides not matched to a gene: 7. The V gene's germline CDR1 is DFQATT and CDR2 SNEGSKA (reference sequence). The CDR3 extends over 14 amino acids. The CDR3 DNA follows: TGCAGTGCTAGTTCCAGCGGGGGGCGGGAGACCCAGTACTTC. Translation gives CSASSSGGRETQYF.

This chain connects TRBV19 to TRBJ1-1; D might be TRBD1 (5 bases). Trimming took 5 bases from V and 7 from J, leaving 14 bases between them. Germline CDR1 and CDR2: LNHDA and SQIVND (reference sequence). There are 13 residues in the CDR3. The CDR3 bases are TGTGCCAGTAGTGGGGGGGTTTTCAGTGAAGCTTTCTTT. This encodes CASSGGVFSEAFF.

The chain joins TRBV11-2 to TRBJ1-2, with TRBD1 matching over 8 bases. Germline CDR1 and CDR2: SGHAT and FQNNGV. The CDR3 has 14 amino acids. After removal of 4 bases from V and 1 base from J, the junction contained 2 bases not matched to a gene. CDR3 sequence reads: CASSSTGVNYGYTF. Here the CDR3 DNA reads TGTGCCAGCAGCTCGACAGGGGTTAACTATGGCTACACCTTC. The entire variable domain, with the rest obtained from reference TRBV11-2 and TRBJ1-2, is as follows: EAGVAQSPRYKIIEKRQSVAFWCNPISGHATLYWYQQILGQGPKLLIQFQNNGVVDDSQLPKDRFSAERLKGVDSTLKIQPAKLEDSAVYLCASSSTGVNYGYTFGSGTRLTVV.

The chain uses TRBV5-4 and TRBJ2-2; TRBD2 agrees at 12 bases. This CDR3 is built from 16 residues. Germline CDR1 and CDR2: SGHNT and YYREEE (reference sequence). Losses at the gene ends were 2 bases for V and 4 bases for J; bases not matched to a gene: 3. As DNA, the CDR3 is TGTGCCAGCAGCTTTGTACTAGCGGGGGGCACCGGGGAGCTGTTTTTT. Translated: CASSFVLAGGTGELFF.

The rearrangement links TRBV6-2 or TRBV6-3 to TRBJ1-5, with no clear D. This CDR3 has 17 amino acids. V lost 5 bases, J lost 0 bases, and 17 bases lay in between. Per germline, CDR1 MNHEY and CDR2 SVGEGT. The CDR3 reads CASSTPGSVFSNQPQHF. CDR3 sequence (DNA): TGTGCCAGCAGTACCCCCGGGTCAGTTTTTAGCAATCAGCCCCAGCATTTT.

This rearrangement joins TRBV11-2 to TRBJ1-1; 7 positions agree with TRBD1. Germline V gives CDR1 SGHAT, CDR2 FQNNGV. The CDR3 totals 13 residues. The V segment lost 5 bases and the J segment 11 bases; nucleotides outside the gene matches: 11. In DNA form, the CDR3 reads TGTGCCAGCAGCACCCGACAGGGCTTACGGGCTTTCTTT. Protein: CASSTRQGLRAFF. Combining the CDR3 with reference TRBV11-2 and TRBJ1-1 gives the whole variable domain EAGVAQSPRYKIIEKRQSVAFWCNPISGHATLYWYQQILGQGPKLLIQFQNNGVVDDSQLPKDRFSAERLKGVDSTLKIQPAKLEDSAVYLCASSTRQGLRAFFGQGTRLTVV.

The V call is TRBV7-2, the J call TRBJ1-1, with TRBD1 matching over 8 bases. Germline loops: CDR1 SGHTA, CDR2 FQGNSA. V was pared by 6 bases and J by 1 base, with 7 bases of the junction left unmatched. The CDR3 is 15 residues long. CDR3 nucleotide sequence: TGTGCCAGCAGTTCCACTACAGGGGGGAACACTGAAGCTTTCTTT. Its translation is CASSSTTGGNTEAFF.

The V gene is TRBV10-3, the J gene TRBJ2-6; D is perhaps TRBD2 (5 bases). CDR3 length: 22 residues. Germline CDR1 and CDR2: ENHRY and SYGVKD. The ends were cut back, 3 bases at V and 3 bases at J, with 30 bases in the middle. CDR3 residues: CAISDRFGVSFTGADGANVLTF. CDR3 DNA sequence: TGTGCCATCAGTGATAGGTTCGGGGTTTCGTTCACGGGCGCTGATGGGGCCAACGTCCTGACTTTC.

The chain has TRBV4-3 and TRBJ1-4; 7 nucleotides line up with TRBD1. V trimming: 4 bases; J trimming: 3 bases; junction bases outside the gene matches: 5. CDR3 length equals 15 residues. Germline-derived CDR1 and CDR2 are LGHNA and YSLEER. CDR3 sequence: CASSPLGQANEKLFF. In DNA form, the CDR3 reads TGCGCCAGCAGCCCTTTAGGACAGGCTAATGAAAAACTGTTTTTT.

The gene calls are TRBV29-1 and TRBJ2-3, with no clear D. This CDR3 has 11 amino acids. CDR1 is SQVTM and CDR2 is ANQGSEA in the germline V gene. The V end lost 4 bases, the J end lost 5 bases, and 7 bases lay between the germline ends. CDR3 bases: TGCAGCGTTGTCTCTGTAGATACGCAGTATTTT. It translates to CSVVSVDTQYF.

V usage is TRBV6-4 and J usage is TRBJ1-1, with D unclear. The CDR3 runs to 12 residues. CDR1 MRHNA and CDR2 SNTAGT come from the germline V gene. With 0 bases removed from V and 8 bases from J, the gap between germline ends came to 7 bases. In nucleotides, the CDR3 is TGTGCCAGCAGTGACTCGAACCAGGAAGCTTTCTTT. Its translation: CASSDSNQEAFF.

This clone appeared a single time. The chain combines TRBV29-1 with TRBJ1-6, with 7 bases identical to TRBD1. V shed 6 bases and J 9 bases; nucleotides not matched to a gene: 8. Germline CDR1 and CDR2: SQVTM and ANQGSEA. There are 13 residues in the CDR3. In DNA form, the CDR3 reads TGCAGCGTCCGACAGGGTCGGGGTTCACCCCTCCACTTT. This encodes CSVRQGRGSPLHF.

The V gene is TRBV5-5, the J gene TRBJ1-2; D is uncertain. The CDR3 consists of 16 residues. The V and J ends lost 2 bases and 5 bases respectively, with 19 bases between them. Germline CDR1 and CDR2: SGHKS and YYEKEE (reference sequence). The CDR3 sequence is CASSLSQTGIDYGYTF. In DNA, the CDR3 is TGTGCCAGCAGCTTAAGCCAGACGGGGATTGATTATGGCTACACCTTC.

Written as DNA, the CDR3 is TGTGCCAGCAGCCCGCCAGCTAGCGGGGGTAGGGAGCAGTTCTTC. This codes for CASSPPASGGREQFF. The rearrangement uses TRBV5-8 and TRBJ2-1; 10 nucleotides match TRBD2. V trimming: 4 bases; J trimming: 10 bases; junction bases outside the gene matches: 11. Germline V CDR1 and CDR2: SGHTS, YDEGEE. The CDR3 has 15 residues.

The rearrangement links TRBV7-2 to TRBJ2-1; tentatively, D is TRBD2 (6 bases). The V end lost 3 bases, the J end lost 4 bases, and 13 bases lay between the germline ends. The CDR3 spans 15 residues. Germline V gene data show CDR1 as SGHTA and CDR2 as FQGNSA. As DNA, the CDR3 is TGTGCCAGCAGCTTCCGGGACTTAAATTACAATGAGCAGTTCTTC. Protein sequence: CASSFRDLNYNEQFF.

This chain connects TRBV19 to TRBJ2-2; 9 bases agree with TRBD1. J was trimmed by 0 bases and V by 5 bases; bases with no gene match: 1. This CDR3 comprises 15 residues. Germline V gene lookup returns CDR1 LNHDA and CDR2 SQIVND (reference sequence). CDR3 sequence (DNA): TGTGCCAGTAGTTACAGGGGGCCGAACACCGGGGAGCTGTTTTTT. Encoded protein: CASSYRGPNTGELFF.

The chain couples TRBV19 to TRBJ1-5; D is undetermined. The CDR3 is 14 residues long. Germline V gene data show CDR1 as LNHDA and CDR2 as SQIVND (reference sequence). V shed 9 bases and J shed 3 bases, with 15 bases lying between them. The CDR3 loop reads CASRRVRNNQPQHF. CDR3 nucleotide sequence: TGTGCCAGCCGGAGGGTAAGAAACAATCAGCCCCAGCATTTT.

The chain employs TRBV7-2 and TRBJ1-2, with 8 bases matching TRBD1. Germline-derived CDR1 and CDR2 are SGHTA and FQGNSA. The trim removed 2 bases at V and 5 bases at J, leaving 10 bases unmatched. This CDR3 has 16 amino acids. The CDR3 sequence is CASSLHGQGGTYGYTF. The CDR3 DNA is TGTGCCAGCAGCTTACATGGACAGGGTGGGACATATGGCTACACCTTC.

The rearrangement uses TRBV11-3 and TRBJ2-7; no clear D gene. In germline, CDR1 is SGHNT, CDR2 YENEEA. The CDR3 sequence is 13 residues long. Trimming removed 1 base from V and 2 bases from J, with 6 bases in between. Here the CDR3 reads CASSLGGTYEQYF. The CDR3, as DNA: TGTGCCAGCAGCTTAGGAGGTACCTACGAGCAGTACTTC.

The J gene is TRBJ1-2, the V gene TRBV30, with unresolved D. Germline V gene sequence: CDR1 GTSNPN, CDR2 SVGIG (reference sequence). This CDR3 has 13 amino acids. The germline V and J ends were trimmed by 4 bases and 4 bases, with 13 bases remaining between them. The CDR3 is CAWTLARIYGYTF. In DNA form, the CDR3 reads TGTGCCTGGACCCTTGCGAGGATCTATGGCTACACCTTC.